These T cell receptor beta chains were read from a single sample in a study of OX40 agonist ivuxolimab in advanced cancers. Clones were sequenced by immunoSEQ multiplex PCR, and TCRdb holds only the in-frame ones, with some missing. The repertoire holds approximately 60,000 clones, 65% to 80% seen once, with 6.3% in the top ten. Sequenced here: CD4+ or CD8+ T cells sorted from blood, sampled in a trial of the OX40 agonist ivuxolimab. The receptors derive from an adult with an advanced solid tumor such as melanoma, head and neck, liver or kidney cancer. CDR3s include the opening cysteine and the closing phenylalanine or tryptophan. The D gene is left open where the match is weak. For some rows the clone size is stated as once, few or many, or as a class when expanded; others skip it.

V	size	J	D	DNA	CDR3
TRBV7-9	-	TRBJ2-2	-	TGTGCCAGCAGCCCTATCAGGGGTGGCACCGGGGAGCTGTTTTTT	CASSPIRGGTGELFF
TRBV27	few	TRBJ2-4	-	TGTGCCAGCAGTCCTGACCCTTACAAAAACATTCAGTACTTC	CASSPDPYKNIQYF
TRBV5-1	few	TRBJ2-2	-	TGCGCCAGCAGCATTGACCTTCGGAACGGGGAGCTGTTTTTT	CASSIDLRNGELFF
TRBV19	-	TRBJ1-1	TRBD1	TGTGCCAGTAGTCCCCTGGGGACAGGTTTGAACACTGAAGCTTTCTTT	CASSPLGTGLNTEAFF
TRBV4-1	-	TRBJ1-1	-	TGCGCCAGCAGCCAGGTCGACACAGCTTTCTTT	CASSQVDTAFF
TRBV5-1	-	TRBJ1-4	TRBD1	TGCGCCAGCAGCTGGGACAGTCCTAATGAAAAACTGTTTTTT	CASSWDSPNEKLFF
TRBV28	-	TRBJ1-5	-	TGTGCCAGCAGGTATAGCAATCAGCCCCAGCATTTT	CASRYSNQPQHF
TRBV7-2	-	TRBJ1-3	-	TGTGCCAGCAGCCCAAATCGGGCGGCTGGAAACACCATATATTTT	CASSPNRAAGNTIYF
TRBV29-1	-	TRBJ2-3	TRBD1	TGCAGCGTGGGGACAGCTAGCACAGATACGCAGTATTTT	CSVGTASTDTQYF
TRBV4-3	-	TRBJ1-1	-	TGCGCCAGCAGCCCGGGTGGGTACGGGGACACTGAAGCTTTCTTT	CASSPGGYGDTEAFF
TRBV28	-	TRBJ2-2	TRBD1	TGTGCCAGCAGTTCCCCGGGACAGGTCAACACCGGGGAGCTGTTTTTT	CASSSPGQVNTGELFF
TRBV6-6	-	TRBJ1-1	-	TGTGCCAGCATGTTAAACACTGAAGCTTTCTTT	CASMLNTEAFF
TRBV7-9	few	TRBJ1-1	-	TGTGCCAGCACCCTATTGGCGAACACTGAAGCTTTCTTT	CASTLLANTEAFF
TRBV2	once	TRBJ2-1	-	TGTGCCAGCAGTGGGGGCTACAATGAGCAGTTCTTC	CASSGGYNEQFF
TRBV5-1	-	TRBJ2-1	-	TGCGCCAGCAGCTTGGGAGGGGTGAATGAGCAGTTCTTC	CASSLGGVNEQFF
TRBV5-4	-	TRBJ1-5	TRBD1	TGTGCCAGCAGCTTGGACCAGGGGGATCAGCCCCAGCATTTT	CASSLDQGDQPQHF
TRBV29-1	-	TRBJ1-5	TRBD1	TGCAGCGTTGGGGGACAGGGGGGCAATCAGCCCCAGCATTTT	CSVGGQGGNQPQHF
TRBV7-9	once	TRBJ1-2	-	TGTGCCAGCAGCGCCGGAACCACAGGAGGCTACACCTTC	CASSAGTTGGYTF
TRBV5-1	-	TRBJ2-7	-	TGCGCCAGCAGCTTGTCCGCAGCCTCCTACGAGCAGTACTTC	CASSLSAASYEQYF
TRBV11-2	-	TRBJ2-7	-	TGTGCCAGCAGCTTCTCCTCGGGTGCTAGCTCCTACGAGCAGTACTTC	CASSFSSGASSYEQYF
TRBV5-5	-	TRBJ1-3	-	TGTGCCAGCAGCTTAGACGGGTTGAGGGGAAACACCATATATTTT	CASSLDGLRGNTIYF
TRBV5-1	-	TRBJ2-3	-	TGCGCCAGCAGCTTTAGCGGCGGAGTGGATACGCAGTATTTT	CASSFSGGVDTQYF
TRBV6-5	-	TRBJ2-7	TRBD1	TGTGCCAGCAGTCACGACAGGGGAAAGGAGCAGTACTTC	CASSHDRGKEQYF
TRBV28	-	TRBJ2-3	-	TGTGCCACCGCGGCGCCGGATACGCAGTATTTT	CATAAPDTQYF
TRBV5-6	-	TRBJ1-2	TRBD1	TGTGCCAGCAGCTTGGGGGACAGGGGGGTCTATGGCTACACCTTC	CASSLGDRGVYGYTF
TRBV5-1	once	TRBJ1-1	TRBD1	TGCGCCAGCAGCTTGGCCCCGGGACAGCCACTTATGAACACTGAAGCTTTCTTT	CASSLAPGQPLMNTEAFF
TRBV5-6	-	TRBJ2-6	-	TGTGCCAGCAGCTTGGCGGGGAACTCTGGGGCCAACGTCCTGACTTTC	CASSLAGNSGANVLTF
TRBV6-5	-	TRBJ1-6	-	TGTGCCAGCAGGGACTCTGGAGGGAATTCACCCCTCCACTTT	CASRDSGGNSPLHF
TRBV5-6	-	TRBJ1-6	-	TGTGCCAGCAGCACAACAGGCTATAATTCACCCCTCCACTTT	CASSTTGYNSPLHF
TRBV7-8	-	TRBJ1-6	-	TGTGCCAGCAGCTTAAACCACCCTCCTTACTCACCCCTCCACTTT	CASSLNHPPYSPLHF
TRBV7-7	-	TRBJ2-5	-	TGTGCCAGCAGCTTAGGAGGCAGGCAAGAGACCCAGTACTTC	CASSLGGRQETQYF
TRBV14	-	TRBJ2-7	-	TGTGCCAGCAGCCAAGATCGTAGCGGCGCCTACGAGCAGTACTTC	CASSQDRSGAYEQYF
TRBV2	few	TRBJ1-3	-	TGTGCCAGCCGATTCCTGGAATCTGGAAACACCATATATTTT	CASRFLESGNTIYF
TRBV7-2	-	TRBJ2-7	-	TGTGCCAGCAGCTTAGGTGGAAACAGAAACTACGAGCAGTACTTC	CASSLGGNRNYEQYF
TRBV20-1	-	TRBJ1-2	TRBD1	TGCAGTCTGTACGACAGGGTGGCGTACACCTTC	CSLYDRVAYTF
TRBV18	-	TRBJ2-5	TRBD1	TGTGCCAGCTCACCGGGACAGCAAGAGACCCAGTACTTC	CASSPGQQETQYF
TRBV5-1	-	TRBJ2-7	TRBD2	TGCGCCAGCAGCTTGGTGGCTAGCGGGCCTACCTACGAGCAGTACTTC	CASSLVASGPTYEQYF
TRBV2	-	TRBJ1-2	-	TGTGCCAGCGGTAGTGGGGCCGTGGTCGGCTACACCTTC	CASGSGAVVGYTF
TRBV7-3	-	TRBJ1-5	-	TGTGCCAGCAGCTTAGGTCCGAATCAGCCCCAGCATTTT	CASSLGPNQPQHF
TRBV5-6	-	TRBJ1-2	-	TGTGCCAGCAGCTTGAGGGGCGCGGAAAACTATGGCTACACCTTC	CASSLRGAENYGYTF
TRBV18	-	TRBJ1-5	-	TGTGCCAGCTCACCCTCACTGGGGACACCTAGCAATCAGCCCCAGCATTTT	CASSPSLGTPSNQPQHF
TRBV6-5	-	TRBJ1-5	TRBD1	TGTGCCAGCAGAAGGACAGGAGGTAGCAATCAGCCCCAGCATTTT	CASRRTGGSNQPQHF
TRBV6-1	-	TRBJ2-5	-	TGTGCCAGCACTGAATGGGGGTTCGAGACCCAGTACTTC	CASTEWGFETQYF
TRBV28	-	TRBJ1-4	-	TGTGCCAGCAGCACTACCCTTAGTACAACTAATGAAAAACTGTTTTTT	CASSTTLSTTNEKLFF
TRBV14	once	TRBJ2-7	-	TGTGCCAGCAGCCAAGTTCCTGAGAGGTACGAGCAGTACTTC	CASSQVPERYEQYF
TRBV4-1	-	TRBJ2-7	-	TGCGCCAGCAGCCAAATGGACAGAAGTATAGAGCAGTACTTC	CASSQMDRSIEQYF
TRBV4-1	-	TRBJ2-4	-	TGCGCCAGCAGCCAAGCCCTGGGGGGACGGCACATTCAGTACTTC	CASSQALGGRHIQYF
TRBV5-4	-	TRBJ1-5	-	TGTGCCAGCAGCCGACGGCGGGACGGATATCAGCCCCAGCATTTT	CASSRRRDGYQPQHF
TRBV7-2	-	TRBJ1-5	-	TGTGCCAGCAGCTTGGGTCTTCGGCCCCAGCATTTT	CASSLGLRPQHF
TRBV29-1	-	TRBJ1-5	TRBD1	TGCAGCGTTGGTAGGACAGGCTCACTCGATAGCAATCAGCCCCAGCATTTT	CSVGRTGSLDSNQPQHF
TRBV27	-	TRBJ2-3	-	TGTGCCAGCAGTTGGGCCTTCACCACAGATACGCAGTATTTT	CASSWAFTTDTQYF